A single sample gave rise to the 28 T cell receptor beta chains below, sequenced in a study of blood T cell repertoires in COVID-19. This table comes from immunoSEQ multiplex PCR, and its TCRdb copy is limited to in-frame clones, with some not included. The sample consists of around 99,000 clones, more than 70% of them appearing once. The source material was peripheral blood. All receptors come from a human donor in a cohort sampled during active COVID-19.

The chain recombines TRBV3-1 (or the pseudogene TRBV3-2) with TRBJ2-1; the match to TRBD2 covers 11 bases. The CDR3 runs 18 residues. Per the germline V gene, CDR1 is LGHDT and CDR2 is YNNKEL (reference sequence). J was trimmed by 7 bases and V by 1 base; bases with no gene match: 12. Here the CDR3 reads CASSQAIAGGPSKNEQFF. CDR3 sequence (DNA): TGTGCCAGCAGCCAAGCCATAGCGGGAGGGCCTAGTAAGAATGAGCAGTTCTTC.

This sequence joins TRBV5-1 and TRBJ2-7; 7 bases are shared with TRBD1. Trimming at V came to 2 bases and at J to 2 bases, leaving 4 bases not matched to a gene. This CDR3 is built from 14 residues. Germline CDR1 SGHRS, CDR2 YFSETQ. CDR3 nucleotides: TGCGCCAGCAGCTTACAGGGGCGTACCTACGAGCAGTACTTC. Encoded protein: CASSLQGRTYEQYF. Combining the CDR3 with reference TRBV5-1 and TRBJ2-7 gives the whole variable domain KAGVTQTPRYLIKTRGQQVTLSCSPISGHRSVSWYQQTPGQGLQFLFEYFSETQRNKGNFPGRFSGRQFSNSRSEMNVSTLELGDSALYLCASSLQGRTYEQYFGPGTRLTVT.

The chain recombines TRBV7-8 with TRBJ2-3; 7 bases are shared with TRBD2. CDR3 length: 15 amino acids. V was pared by 2 bases and J by 1 base, with 3 bases of the junction left unmatched. Looked up from germline, CDR1 is SGHVS and CDR2 is FQNEAQ. In DNA form, the CDR3 reads TGTGCCAGCAGCTTAAGGCTAGCGGGCACAGATACGCAGTATTTT. Protein product: CASSLRLAGTDTQYF.

The chain recombines TRBV19 with TRBJ2-7; D is undetermined. The germline V and J ends were trimmed by 3 bases and 5 bases, with 8 bases remaining between them. CDR1 and CDR2 (germline): LNHDA, SQIVND (reference sequence). The CDR3 contains 12 residues. The CDR3, as DNA: TGTGCCAGTAGTATTGGTGGCAACGAGCAGTACTTC. It specifies CASSIGGNEQYF. The whole variable domain, filled in from reference TRBV19 and TRBJ2-7, reads DGGITQSPKYLFRKEGQNVTLSCEQNLNHDAMYWYRQDPGQGLRLIYYSQIVNDFQKGDIAEGYSVSREKKESFPLTVTSAQKNPTAFYLCASSIGGNEQYFGPGTRLTVT.

The genes are TRBV5-1 and TRBJ2-7, with 7 bases identical to TRBD2. Germline V gene lookup returns CDR1 SGHRS and CDR2 YFSETQ. This CDR3 has 13 amino acids. V was pared by 5 bases and J by 2 bases, with 4 bases of the junction left unmatched. CDR3 DNA: TGCGCCAGCAGGGATAGCGGGCCCTACGAGCAGTACTTC. It codes for CASRDSGPYEQYF.

This clone was seen a single time. V is TRBV5-1 and J is TRBJ2-7; no firm D call. CDR1 and CDR2 from the germline V gene are SGHRS and YFSETQ. The CDR3 consists of 14 residues. The V gene lost 2 bases and the J gene lost 0 bases, with 9 bases spanning the gap. CDR3 residues: CASSFVESSYEQYF. The DNA of the CDR3 is TGCGCCAGCAGCTTCGTAGAGAGCTCCTACGAGCAGTACTTC.

This sequence joins TRBV5-4 and TRBJ2-1; D may be TRBD1 (6 bases). This CDR3 has 14 residues. Germline assignment: CDR1 SGHNT and CDR2 YYREEE (reference sequence). Trimming took off 4 bases at V and 7 bases at J, with 15 bases between the two ends. CDR3 sequence (DNA): TGTGCCAGCAGCCCCAAGGGGGTCGAGAATGAGCAGTTCTTC. Translating it yields CASSPKGVENEQFF. The full variable domain, in which reference TRBV5-4 and TRBJ2-1 provide the parts outside the CDR3, is ETGVTQSPTHLIKTRGQQVTLRCSSQSGHNTVSWYQQALGQGPQFIFQYYREEENGRGNFPPRFSGLQFPNYSSELNVNALELDDSALYLCASSPKGVENEQFFGPGTRLTVL.

The chain has TRBV11-2 and TRBJ1-2; no clear D. This CDR3 has 13 residues. Germline CDR1 is SGHAT and CDR2 is FQNNGV. V was clipped by 2 bases and J by 1 base, with 5 bases between them. CDR3: CASSLYFNYGYTF. The CDR3 DNA is TGTGCCAGCAGCTTATATTTTAACTATGGCTACACCTTC. The full variable domain, with the rest looked up from reference TRBV11-2 and TRBJ1-2, is EAGVAQSPRYKIIEKRQSVAFWCNPISGHATLYWYQQILGQGPKLLIQFQNNGVVDDSQLPKDRFSAERLKGVDSTLKIQPAKLEDSAVYLCASSLYFNYGYTFGSGTRLTVV.

CDR3: CASSYSGKATNEKLFF. As DNA, the CDR3 is TGTGCCAGCAGTTACTCGGGCAAAGCAACTAATGAAAAACTGTTTTTT. The gene calls are TRBV6-6 and TRBJ1-4; no clear D gene. From germline, CDR1 is MNHNY and CDR2 SVGAGI (reference sequence). This CDR3 has 16 residues. V lost 0 bases, J lost 0 bases, and 8 bases lay in between.

The rearrangement links TRBV5-1 to TRBJ2-1, with TRBD2 matching 11 bases. V was clipped by 4 bases and J by 4 bases; unmatched bases: 1. The CDR3 sequence is 14 residues long. Germline lookup yields CDR1 SGHRS and CDR2 YFSETQ. In DNA, the CDR3 is TGCGCCAGCAGCGGGACTAGCGGATACAATGAGCAGTTCTTC. This codes for CASSGTSGYNEQFF.

The chain couples TRBV18 to TRBJ2-7; 7 nucleotides align to TRBD1. Germline lookup yields CDR1 KGHSH and CDR2 LQKENI. Trimming at V came to 3 bases and at J to 5 bases, leaving 10 bases not matched to a gene. CDR3 length equals 15 residues. The CDR3 reads CASSPFQGVYDEQYF. CDR3 sequence (DNA): TGTGCCAGCTCACCCTTCCAGGGGGTATATGACGAGCAGTACTTC.

The count of this clone is one. V usage is TRBV28 and J usage is TRBJ2-7, with TRBD1 matching 12 bases. This CDR3 region has 15 residues. Trimming at V came to 5 bases and at J to 4 bases, leaving 6 bases not matched to a gene. The germline V gene has CDR1 MDHEN and CDR2 SYDVKM. The CDR3 is CASSPGTGGFYEQYF. The DNA for the CDR3 is TGTGCCAGCAGTCCGGGGACAGGGGGCTTTTACGAGCAGTACTTC.

The chain links TRBV7-7 to TRBJ2-7; TRBD2 matches at 10 bases. V shed 5 bases, J shed 0 bases, and the junction held 4 bases outside the gene matches. Germline assignment: CDR1 SSHAT and CDR2 FNYEAQ (reference sequence). CDR3 length: 15 residues. The CDR3 bases are TGTGCCAGCAGCCCATCTAGCGGGAGCTCCTACGAGCAGTACGTC. This sequence encodes CASSPSSGSSYEQYV.

This clone was seen a single time. V is TRBV4-3 and J is TRBJ1-4; 9 bases line up with TRBD1. V gave up 2 bases and J gave up 8 bases; unmatched junction bases: 6. Germline CDR1 reads LGHNA; CDR2 reads YSLEER. The CDR3 runs 15 residues. In DNA, the CDR3 is TGCGCCAGCAGCCAAACCGGGACAGGGTCCGAAAAACTGTTTTTT. Amino acids: CASSQTGTGSEKLFF.

The genes are TRBV7-9 and TRBJ2-7; D not certain. Trimming removed 1 base at V and 2 bases at J, with 9 bases between. Germline lookup yields CDR1 SEHNR and CDR2 FQNEAQ (reference sequence). The CDR3 is 14 residues long. The CDR3 nucleotides read TGTGCCAGCAGCTTAGGTGGCACCCCCTACGAGCAGTACTTC. Translated: CASSLGGTPYEQYF.

The chain uses TRBV19 and TRBJ1-1; D may be TRBD1 (6 bases). V lost 3 bases and J lost 10, with 18 bases in between. There are 14 residues in the CDR3. Germline V gene data show CDR1 as LNHDA and CDR2 as SQIVND (reference sequence). CDR3 protein: CASSIWGQATSAFF. In nucleotides, the CDR3 is TGTGCCAGTAGTATTTGGGGACAAGCGACGTCAGCTTTCTTT.

The rearrangement joins TRBV10-1 to TRBJ2-2, with 8 bases lining up with TRBD2. Losses at the gene ends were 3 bases for V and 4 bases for J; bases not matched to a gene: 4. CDR3 length: 15 residues. CDR1 is WNHNN, CDR2 SYGVQD, per germline (reference sequence). The CDR3 spells CASSDREGPTGELFF. The DNA of the CDR3 is TGCGCCAGCAGTGACCGGGAGGGACCCACCGGGGAGCTGTTTTTT.

The genes are TRBV18 and TRBJ2-7; the match to TRBD2 covers 7 bases. The CDR3 is 13 residues long. The germline V gene encodes CDR1 KGHSH and CDR2 LQKENI. V was clipped by 3 bases and J by 7 bases; unmatched bases: 6. For the CDR3, the DNA is TGTGCCAGCTCACCGGGACTACACGGGGAGCAGTACGTC. Translated: CASSPGLHGEQYV.

The chain links TRBV7-9 to TRBJ1-2; no reliable D call. V was trimmed by 0 bases and J by 5 bases, leaving 10 bases between them. Germline V gene data show CDR1 as SEHNR and CDR2 as FQNEAQ (reference sequence). This CDR3 region has 14 residues. The CDR3 sequence: CASSLAVLLYGYTF. CDR3 DNA sequence: TGTGCCAGCAGCTTAGCTGTCCTCCTTTATGGCTACACCTTC.

This clone showed up just once. This chain connects TRBV7-8 to TRBJ2-7, with D maybe TRBD2 (6 bases). CDR3 length equals 14 residues. The ends were cut back, 4 bases at V and 7 bases at J, with 17 bases in the middle. Germline V gene sequence: CDR1 SGHVS, CDR2 FQNEAQ. CDR3 residues: CASSSGLSPTEQYF. CDR3 DNA sequence: TGTGCCAGCAGCTCTGGACTATCTCCTACGGAGCAGTACTTC. Using reference TRBV7-8 and TRBJ2-7 for the parts outside the CDR3, the full variable domain is GAGVSQSPRYKVAKRGQDVALRCDPISGHVSLFWYQQALGQGPEFLTYFQNEAQLDKSGLPSDRFFAERPEGSVSTLKIQRTQQEDSAVYLCASSSGLSPTEQYFGPGTRLTVT.

This clone has more than one count but fewer than ten. This chain connects TRBV7-6 to TRBJ2-1; a possible D gene is TRBD2 (6 bases). The V gene's germline CDR1 is SGHVS and CDR2 FNYEAQ. Trimming took off 6 bases at V and 9 bases at J, with 12 bases between the two ends. The CDR3 totals 12 residues. CDR3 DNA: TGTGCCAGCAGTCGTACGGGAGTTGAGCAGTTCTTC. It codes for CASSRTGVEQFF.

This sequence joins TRBV7-2 and TRBJ1-4, with TRBD1 as a possible D gene (5 bases). The germline V gene has CDR1 SGHTA and CDR2 FQGNSA. Trimming shortened V by 0 bases and J by 0 bases, and 8 bases separated the two germline ends. This CDR3 is built from 16 residues. CDR3 sequence: CASSLAGGATNEKLFF. The CDR3 bases are TGTGCCAGCAGCTTAGCGGGGGGAGCAACTAATGAAAAACTGTTTTTT.

CDR3 protein: CASSLLGGQPGAEAFF. DNA of the CDR3: TGTGCCAGCAGTTTGTTGGGGGGTCAGCCCGGCGCTGAAGCTTTCTTT. The rearrangement links TRBV28 to TRBJ1-1; a weak D match, TRBD1 (5 bases). The CDR3 length is 16 residues. CDR1 MDHEN and CDR2 SYDVKM come from the germline V gene. Deletions cut 3 bases from V and 6 bases from J, with 20 bases between.

The chain employs TRBV5-1 and TRBJ1-2, with a weak D call TRBD1 (5 bases). The CDR3 contains 17 residues. Germline CDR1 is SGHRS and CDR2 is YFSETQ. Trimming stripped 0 bases from V and 2 bases from J, with 17 bases between. CDR3 region: CASSLDPAGPQNYGYTF. In nucleotides, the CDR3 is TGCGCCAGCAGCTTGGACCCCGCGGGGCCCCAAAACTATGGCTACACCTTC.

The chain has TRBV9 and TRBJ2-1, with 7 positions matching TRBD2. This CDR3 region has 16 residues. V was pared by 2 bases and J by 4 bases, with 9 bases of the junction left unmatched. Per germline, CDR1 SGDLS and CDR2 YYNGEE. The CDR3 is CASSVSGPGGYNEQFF. DNA of the CDR3: TGTGCCAGCAGCGTCTCTGGACCGGGAGGTTACAATGAGCAGTTCTTC.

This rearrangement joins TRBV7-9 to TRBJ2-3; 7 positions agree with TRBD1. The V gene end was trimmed by 6 bases and the J gene end by 2 bases; junction bases not matched to a gene: 5. Germline CDR1 reads SEHNR; CDR2 reads FQNEAQ (reference sequence). The length of the CDR3 is 14 residues. CDR3 region: CASRATGHTDTQYF. CDR3 nucleotide sequence: TGTGCCAGCAGGGCGACAGGGCACACAGATACGCAGTATTTT.

A single count supports this clone. The chain couples TRBV7-9 to TRBJ1-4, with 9 bases identical to TRBD1. V lost 6 bases to trimming and J lost 3 bases; unmatched junction nucleotides: 8. Germline V gene lookup returns CDR1 SEHNR and CDR2 FQNEAQ (reference sequence). The CDR3 is made up of 16 amino acids. CDR3 amino acids: CASSFRQGESNEKLFF. The DNA for the CDR3 is TGTGCCAGCAGTTTCCGACAGGGGGAATCTAATGAAAAACTGTTTTTT.

The chain links TRBV2 to TRBJ1-1; perhaps TRBD1 as D (5 bases). The CDR3 runs to 14 residues. Germline-derived CDR1 and CDR2 are SNHLY and FYNNEI. V lost 2 bases and J lost 5, with 12 bases in between. CDR3 sequence reads: CASSERGVRTEAFF. CDR3 nucleotide sequence: TGTGCCAGCAGTGAAAGGGGTGTACGGACTGAAGCTTTCTTT. The full variable domain, completed using reference TRBV2 and TRBJ1-1, is EPEVTQTPSHQVTQMGQEVILRCVPISNHLYFYWYRQILGQKVEFLVSFYNNEISEKSEIFDDQFSVERPDGSNFTLKIRSTKLEDSAMYFCASSERGVRTEAFFGQGTRLTVV.